The 27 T cell receptor beta chains below come from one sample, sequenced in a study of T cell clones after liver transplantation. The data were produced by immunoSEQ multiplex PCR, yet TCRdb's version contains in-frame clones alone and is incomplete. The sample records 65,000 to 80,000 clones, roughly 83% being singletons. The material was CD4+ T cells from blood, obtained at the 22-month timepoint. The receptors stem from a human patient who received a liver transplant. Some T cells may possibly be graft donor cells.

V gene TRBV7-3 combines with J gene TRBJ2-1; D is perhaps TRBD1 (6 bases). V was trimmed by 5 bases and J by 2 bases, leaving 10 bases between them. This CDR3 comprises 14 residues. Per germline, CDR1 SGHTA and CDR2 FQGTGA. DNA of the CDR3: TGTGCCAGCAGCCTACAGGGTGCCTACAATGAGCAGTTCTTC. This codes for CASSLQGAYNEQFF. The entire variable domain, with the rest obtained from reference TRBV7-3 and TRBJ2-1, is as follows: GAGVSQTPSNKVTEKGKYVELRCDPISGHTALYWYRQSLGQGPEFLIYFQGTGAADDSGLPNDRFFAVRPEGSVSTLKIQRTERGDSAVYLCASSLQGAYNEQFFGPGTRLTVL.

The chain links TRBV10-3 to TRBJ2-7, with 7 bases fitting TRBD1. Per germline, CDR1 ENHRY and CDR2 SYGVKD. Trimming took 6 bases from V and 0 from J; bases not matched to a gene: 8. There are 15 residues in the CDR3. The CDR3 sequence: CAISPPRGSSYEQYF. The CDR3 nucleotides read TGTGCCATCAGCCCCCCCAGGGGGTCCTCCTACGAGCAGTACTTC.

The chain couples TRBV9 to TRBJ1-1; possible D gene TRBD1, 6 bases. CDR1 and CDR2 (germline): SGDLS, YYNGEE. Trimming cost V 4 bases and J 4 bases, with 11 bases left between them. The CDR3 is 13 amino acids. The CDR3 spells CASSSTGSTEAFF. The CDR3 nucleotides read TGTGCCAGCAGCTCAACAGGGAGCACTGAAGCTTTCTTT. Looking up the rest from reference TRBV9 and TRBJ1-1 gives the full variable domain: DSGVTQTPKHLITATGQRVTLRCSPRSGDLSVYWYQQSLDQGLQFLIQYYNGEERAKGNILERFSAQQFPDLHSELNLSSLELGDSALYFCASSSTGSTEAFFGQGTRLTVV.

About this clone: At one end, the junction sequence differs from germline, possibly due to a read error. V is TRBV5-6 and J is TRBJ1-2; 8 nucleotides agree with TRBD1. The CDR3 is 14 residues long. Germline V gives CDR1 SGHDT, CDR2 YYEEEE. The CDR3 DNA sequence: TGTGCCAGCAGCTTACCAAAAACAGGGGGAGACGACGCCTTC. Amino acids: CASSLPKTGGDDAF.

The CDR3 spells CASSQNTYGYTF. The CDR3 DNA sequence: TGTGCCAGCAGCCAGAATACCTATGGCTACACCTTC. The rearrangement links TRBV14 to TRBJ1-2; D ambiguous. This CDR3 is 12 amino acids long. V dropped 3 bases and J dropped 4 bases, with 6 bases sitting between them. Looked up from germline, CDR1 is SGHDN and CDR2 is FVKESK. The full variable domain, completed using reference TRBV14 and TRBJ1-2, is EAGVTQFPSHSVIEKGQTVTLRCDPISGHDNLYWYRRVMGKEIKFLLHFVKESKQDESGMPNNRFLAERTGGTYSTLKVQPAELEDSGVYFCASSQNTYGYTFGSGTRLTVV.

In this sample, this clone turned up a few times. V gene TRBV28 combines with J gene TRBJ1-2; the D gene is possibly TRBD1 (6 bases). CDR1 MDHEN and CDR2 SYDVKM come from the germline V gene. This CDR3 has 13 amino acids. Trimming cost V 7 bases and J 3 bases, with 12 bases left between them. As DNA, the CDR3 is TGTGCCAGCATCCAGACAGGTTACTATGGCTACACCTTC. This gives the protein CASIQTGYYGYTF.

Here the CDR3 DNA reads TGCGCCAGCAGCCCGGTAGGGACAAATTCACCCCTCCACTTT. The encoded protein is CASSPVGTNSPLHF. The chain links TRBV5-1 to TRBJ1-6, with D possibly matching TRBD1 (6 bases). This CDR3 comprises 14 residues. V lost 4 bases and J lost 7, with 12 bases in between. Germline V gene data show CDR1 as SGHRS and CDR2 as YFSETQ.

This chain connects TRBV19 to TRBJ1-5; 8 bases line up with TRBD1. The germline V gene encodes CDR1 LNHDA and CDR2 SQIVND (reference sequence). The CDR3 totals 15 residues. The V and J ends lost 4 bases and 4 bases, in that order; junction bases with no gene match: 6. For the CDR3, the DNA is TGTGCCAGTAGTAAACAGGGGGTAAGGAATCAGCCCCAGCATTTT. Translation gives CASSKQGVRNQPQHF.

The J gene is TRBJ2-2, the V gene TRBV7-9, with 14 bases aligning to TRBD2. The CDR3 consists of 19 residues. V shed 6 bases, J shed 4 bases, and the junction held 13 bases outside the gene matches. Germline V gene sequence: CDR1 SEHNR, CDR2 FQNEAQ (reference sequence). The CDR3 sequence: CASSRLGLAGVSGTGELFF. CDR3 nucleotides: TGTGCCAGCAGTAGACTGGGACTAGCGGGAGTATCTGGCACCGGGGAGCTGTTTTTT.

This clone was counted a single time. The chain recombines TRBV7-6 with TRBJ2-1; TRBD2 agrees at 10 bases. Germline CDR1 SGHVS, CDR2 FNYEAQ. This CDR3 comprises 20 residues. Trimming at V came to 0 bases and at J to 5 bases, leaving 16 bases not matched to a gene. The DNA of the CDR3 is TGTGCCAGCAGCTTAGCCCCAGCGGGAGGGATGGTAGTTTGGGACAATGAGCAGTTCTTC. Translated, it gives CASSLAPAGGMVVWDNEQFF.

The V gene is TRBV7-3, the J gene TRBJ1-1; the D gene is possibly TRBD1 (5 bases). CDR1 and CDR2 from the germline V gene are SGHTA and FQGTGA. The CDR3 covers 14 residues. Trimming stripped 7 bases from V and 2 bases from J, with 14 bases between. As DNA, the CDR3 is TGTGCCAGCACCCAGACTGGGGGTAACACTGAAGCTTTCTTT. As protein: CASTQTGGNTEAFF.

The chain uses TRBV14 and TRBJ1-4; the D is unclear. Germline values: CDR1 SGHDN, CDR2 FVKESK. The V and J ends lost 1 base and 7 bases respectively, with 10 bases between them. CDR3 length: 14 amino acids. The CDR3 nucleotides read TGTGCCAGCAGCCAAGTGGTGGTGGGTGAAAAACTGTTTTTT. This gives the protein CASSQVVVGEKLFF.

The chain recombines TRBV5-1 with TRBJ2-1, with 7 nucleotides matching TRBD1. V shed 4 bases, J shed 0 bases, and the junction held 7 bases outside the gene matches. Germline V lookup: CDR1 SGHRS, CDR2 YFSETQ. The CDR3 extends over 16 amino acids. The CDR3 bases are TGCGCCAGCAGCACCAACAGGGGTAGCTCCTACAATGAGCAGTTCTTC. As protein: CASSTNRGSSYNEQFF.

The chain employs TRBV19 and TRBJ2-1; the D is unclear. The V gene lost 6 bases and the J gene lost 6 bases, with 12 bases spanning the gap. CDR1 and CDR2 (germline): LNHDA, SQIVND (reference sequence). CDR3 size: 13 residues. The CDR3: CASSLLVSNEQFF. CDR3 coding DNA: TGTGCCAGTAGCTTACTGGTTTCCAATGAGCAGTTCTTC.

This rearrangement joins TRBV7-2 to TRBJ2-7; TRBD1 matches 8 bases. This CDR3 is built from 13 residues. The J segment lost 12 bases and the V segment lost 7 bases, leaving 14 bases of the junction unmatched. Germline V gene data show CDR1 as SGHTA and CDR2 as FQGNSA. The CDR3 region has the DNA TGTGCCAGCACCCTGGGCAGGGGGCTTCTTCTGTACTTC. This gives the protein CASTLGRGLLLYF.

The CDR3 DNA follows: TGTGCCAGCTCACCACCCATCGGGGACCCACGACCCAATGAGCAGTTCTTC. Protein product: CASSPPIGDPRPNEQFF. The chain has TRBV18 and TRBJ2-1; either TRBD1 or TRBD2 may fit D (5 bases each). The ends were cut back, 0 bases at V and 6 bases at J, with 18 bases in the middle. The CDR3 loop spans 17 amino acids. Looked up from germline, CDR1 is KGHSH and CDR2 is LQKENI.

The rearrangement links TRBV7-2 to TRBJ2-5, with D tentatively TRBD2 (7 bases). The V end lost 2 bases, the J end lost 5 bases, and 27 bases lay between the germline ends. Looked up from germline, CDR1 is SGHTA and CDR2 is FQGNSA. The CDR3 runs to 19 residues. The CDR3 loop reads CASSLSPGMGGAGGETQYF. The CDR3 DNA is TGTGCCAGCAGCTTATCCCCCGGAATGGGGGGGGCTGGTGGGGAGACCCAGTACTTC.

The chain is built from TRBV7-2 and TRBJ1-2; tentatively, D is TRBD1 (6 bases). The CDR3 has 15 residues. With 1 base removed from V and 4 bases from J, the gap between germline ends came to 13 bases. Germline V lookup: CDR1 SGHTA, CDR2 FQGNSA. This CDR3 reads CASSLELGAIYGYTF. The CDR3 DNA is TGTGCCAGCAGCTTAGAGCTGGGGGCGATCTATGGCTACACCTTC.

The chain has TRBV9 and TRBJ2-1; D gene uncertain. The germline V gene has CDR1 SGDLS and CDR2 YYNGEE. The ends were cut back, 1 base at V and 3 bases at J, with 11 bases in the middle. This CDR3 spans 15 amino acids. The CDR3 here is CASSVSVGSYNEQFF. The CDR3 coding sequence is TGTGCCAGCAGCGTATCCGTGGGCAGCTACAATGAGCAGTTCTTC.

This chain uses TRBV10-3 with TRBJ2-7, with D hard to call. Germline assignment: CDR1 ENHRY and CDR2 SYGVKD. V was trimmed by 9 bases and J by 6 bases, leaving 12 bases between them. This CDR3 region has 11 residues. CDR3 protein: CAMGIVSEQYF. Here the CDR3 DNA reads TGTGCCATGGGGATTGTGAGCGAGCAGTACTTC.

The genes are TRBV19 and TRBJ1-1; D is ambiguous. Between the trimmed V and J ends, which lost 3 bases and 1 base, there was a span of 9 bases. This CDR3 contains 14 residues. Germline V gene lookup returns CDR1 LNHDA and CDR2 SQIVND (reference sequence). The CDR3 DNA sequence: TGTGCCAGTAGTATCCAACCCAAGAACACTGAAGCTTTCTTT. Translating it yields CASSIQPKNTEAFF. Combining the CDR3 with reference TRBV19 and TRBJ1-1 gives the whole variable domain DGGITQSPKYLFRKEGQNVTLSCEQNLNHDAMYWYRQDPGQGLRLIYYSQIVNDFQKGDIAEGYSVSREKKESFPLTVTSAQKNPTAFYLCASSIQPKNTEAFFGQGTRLTVV.

V is TRBV4-2 and J is TRBJ1-3, with no clear D. CDR3 length: 15 amino acids. Germline CDR1 reads LGHNA; CDR2 reads YNFKEQ. Trimming removed 3 bases at V and 9 bases at J, with 18 bases between. The CDR3 reads CASSHERITRSTIYF. The CDR3 DNA reads as TGTGCCAGCAGCCACGAAAGAATAACCCGAAGCACCATATATTTT.

The V and J genes are TRBV25-1 and TRBJ1-1; D is unclear. From germline, CDR1 is MGHDK and CDR2 SYGVNS. The CDR3 length is 11 residues. V was clipped by 3 bases and J by 11 bases, with 10 bases between them. The CDR3 loop reads CASSDGVGAFF. The CDR3 DNA sequence: TGTGCCAGCAGTGACGGGGTGGGGGCTTTCTTT.

This chain joins TRBV28 and TRBJ2-3; D gene unclear. Trimming left V 10 bases short and J 0 bases short, with 17 bases between. Germline CDR1 MDHEN, CDR2 SYDVKM. This CDR3 region has 15 residues. This CDR3 is CATGGESPSTDTQYF. The CDR3 DNA follows: TGTGCCACCGGCGGAGAGAGTCCTAGCACAGATACGCAGTATTTT.

This chain links TRBV18 with TRBJ2-1, with 10 bases aligning to TRBD1. Trimming at V came to 5 bases and at J to 5 bases, leaving 3 bases not matched to a gene. Germline CDR1 reads KGHSH; CDR2 reads LQKENI. The CDR3 length is 14 residues. The CDR3 loop reads CASSKGQGNNEQFF. DNA of the CDR3: TGTGCCAGCTCAAAGGGACAGGGGAACAATGAGCAGTTCTTC.

This chain joins TRBV4-1 and TRBJ2-6; D uncertain. CDR3 length: 16 amino acids. Germline CDR1 is MGHRA and CDR2 is YSYEKL. V was shortened by 0 bases and J by 0 bases, with 6 bases between the two germline ends. DNA for the CDR3: TGCGCCAGCAGCCAAGATGAGACCTCTGGGGCCAACGTCCTGACTTTC. Amino acids: CASSQDETSGANVLTF.

This clone was seen once. The V call is TRBV27, the J call TRBJ2-5, with 8 positions matching TRBD2. Unmatched junction bases numbered 6, after V lost 5 bases and J lost 1 base. CDR1 is MNHEY, CDR2 SMNVEV, per germline (reference sequence). The CDR3 loop spans 15 amino acids. CDR3 sequence (DNA): TGTGCCAGCAGTCCCCGCGGGAGGCCCCAAGAGACCCAGTACTTC. Translation: CASSPRGRPQETQYF.